This TCR beta chain originates from a study of tumor-infiltrating lymphocytes in primary liver carcinoma. With respect to this clonotype: It is likely a read error, because the conserved phenylalanine at the end of the CDR3 is missing.

Unsorted bulk tissue (roughly 19-31 mg) underwent RNA and DNA co-extraction. The CDR3 has 14 residues. Germline loops: CDR1 MNHNY, CDR2 SVGAGI (reference sequence). V lost 2 bases and J 7 bases, leaving 11 bases between the germline ends. A constant-region primer primed TCR beta cDNA synthesis from 450 to 550 ng of total RNA. Researchers made the TCR beta libraries by running three nested multiplex PCR rounds with slightly modified ARM-PCR. Forward primers for TRBV1-TRBV30 and a C-beta reverse primer served the first two PCR rounds, at approximately 10 cycles each. TCRdb called the multiplex PCR reads again in MiXCR, with one record for every CDR3 protein. Seen here are 120,000 or so distinct CDR3 sequences, around 60% observed once, and the top ten hold 9.3%.

The sequenced material came from liver tumor tissue from sampling region 1. Subset reported: tumor region T1, superior pole. The chain uses TRBV6-6 and TRBJ1-4; no clear D. The sequence was obtained from a woman aged 60-70 years with primary liver carcinoma and hepatitis B virus infection. The CDR3 nucleotides read TGTGCCAGCAGTTACGAGGCGGCGGGTGAAAAACTGTTTTAT. Encoded protein: CASSYEAAGEKLFY.